This TCR beta chain was documented in a study of blood T cells in healthy people across ages. Study-level information: About one barcoded beta molecule per two T cells was the capture yield of template switching.

PBMCs were isolated at a quantity of at least 6.5 million per sample. The germline V gene encodes CDR1 MNHEY and CDR2 SMNVEV (reference sequence). CDR3 length: 15 amino acids. V trimming: 6 bases; J trimming: 8 bases; junction bases outside the gene matches: 13. Study-wide findings and caveats: Fewer expanded clones and more diversity marked long-lived versus aged donors.

The count of this clonotype is one. The target antigen is unknown. A second PCR, run for about 6 to 11 cycles, used a sample-barcoded 5' primer plus a J-beta primer mix. MiXCR, applied by TCRdb to the 5' RACE reads, yields one record per CDR3 protein. The profile shows 850,000 to 1,000,000 distinct CDR3 sequences, roughly 50% of them singletons. The TCR was taken from a woman in her fifties or sixties in good health. V usage is TRBV27 and J usage is TRBJ1-5, with 7 bases lining up with TRBD1. What was sequenced was blood. For the CDR3, the DNA is TGTGCCAGCAGGGCAGGGACAGCCCCTTTAGAGCCCCAGCATTTT. Protein product: CASRAGTAPLEPQHF.